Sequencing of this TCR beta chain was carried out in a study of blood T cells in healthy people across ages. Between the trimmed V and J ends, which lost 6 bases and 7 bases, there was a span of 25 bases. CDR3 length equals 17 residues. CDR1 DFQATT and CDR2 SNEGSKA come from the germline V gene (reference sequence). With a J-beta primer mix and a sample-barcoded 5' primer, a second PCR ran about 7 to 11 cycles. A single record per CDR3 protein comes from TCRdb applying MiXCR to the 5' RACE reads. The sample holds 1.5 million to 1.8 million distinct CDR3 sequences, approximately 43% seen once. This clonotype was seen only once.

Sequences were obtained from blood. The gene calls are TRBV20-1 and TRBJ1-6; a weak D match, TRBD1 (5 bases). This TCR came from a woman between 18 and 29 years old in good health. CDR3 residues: CSAPGGVSLPVNSPLHF. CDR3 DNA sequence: TGCAGTGCACCGGGAGGGGTCAGTCTGCCAGTCAATTCACCCCTCCACTTT.